The source of this TCR beta chain is a study of cytomegalovirus exposure and HLA in healthy donors (dated by TCRdb to 2016 to 2017). Context from the whole study: In an earlier analysis of under 600 of the donors, 276 Gb of sequence data and 90 million to 120 million unique TCR beta sequences from 180 million or so T cells were reported. The study combined high-throughput TCR immunosequencing, statistical association of individual TCRs with disease status, and machine learning to predict cytomegalovirus infection status. Around 330 gigabases of sequencing data and around 80 million unique TCR sequences made up an early release that covered some 640 HLA-typed donors. The later analysis used no new phenotypic data to find candidate immune exposures, relying instead on TCR beta sequences and their occurrence across donors. Every discovery cohort repertoire had been produced on one sequencing platform. Alongside the repertoire data, information on donor age, sex, ethnicity and CMV serostatus was compiled. Roughly 5 DR-DQ haplotypes were handled as single units for association and clustering, since linkage in the cohort was strong. To decide whether each TCR beta V gene segment behaved as functional or pseudogenic, an earlier analysis of approximately 600 of the donors relied on high-throughput TCR beta sequencing. Besides the first cohort of roughly 660 subjects, a separate validation cohort made up of 120 different subjects was used. Across around 400 genotyped donors of the cohort, an average of roughly 200,000 unique TCR beta nucleotide sequences per donor were sequenced, and roughly 20% of those sequences were non-productive. The study was designed to test whether signatures of past pathogen exposure could be identified by cataloging public T cell receptors. The number of donors typed differed by locus, with roughly 629-640 for A, B, C, DRB1 and DQB1, around 500 for DQA1, about 610 for DPA1, and under 490 for DPB1. Both class I and class II loci were covered by HLA typing, at four-digit resolution. A later genetic analysis used genome-wide SNP genotypes for about 60% of the roughly 670 donors, treating that subset as a discovery cohort. The T cell repertoires of several hundred subjects were profiled by immunosequencing and related to cytomegalovirus serostatus. In a later analysis, previously published TCR beta repertoires from 666 donors were re-analyzed and high-resolution HLA genotyping was added so that TCR occurrence patterns could be studied. Of the approximately 400 genotyped donors, 70% to 90% were placed in the genetic ancestry cluster associated with self-reported Caucasian donors.

From its cysteine to its phenylalanine, the CDR3 spans 12 amino acids. This entry keeps only the CDR3 DNA: 36 bases, framed from base 1. The germline V gene provides CDR1 SGHTA and CDR2 FQGTGA. Between the V and J ends, shortened by 5 bases and 6 bases respectively, the junction contains 11 bases. Preparation of the library involved the immunoSEQ multiplex PCR assay. For the multiplex PCR, a mixture combining 60 forward primers for TCR Vbeta segments and 13 reverse primers for TCR Jbeta segments was used. The CDR3 region of rearranged TCR beta genes was amplified from genomic DNA with a multiplex PCR assay. Amplified TCR beta libraries were sequenced as 87-base-pair reads on the Illumina HiSeq System. The study's own analysis went as follows. A later analysis counted approximately 74 million unique TCR beta chains across the 666 repertoires, and 10 million to 12 million of these chains were shared by at least two donors. Raw reads were error-corrected and collapsed into unique sequences by a nearest-neighbor algorithm in which closely related sequences were merged to remove PCR and sequencing errors. Alignment of CDR3 sequences to IMGT reference sequences was used to assign V, D and J gene segments. Each retained sequence needed at least a six-nucleotide match to both a V gene segment and a J gene segment. A rearrangement counted as productive if the CDR3 had no stop codons and remained in frame with V and J, and every other rearrangement counted as non-productive. CDR3 was defined by IMGT convention, running from the second conserved V-encoded cysteine to the conserved J-encoded phenylalanine. The earlier analysis of 587 of the donors excluded sequences that lacked an unambiguous match to a single V gene segment. An earlier analysis of fewer than 750 of the donors classified V segments as functional when productive rearrangements were above 56.7% and as segregating when the standard deviation between donors was above 5%. A statistical classification framework was built for diagnosing cytomegalovirus status from the catalog of TCR beta chain sequences. A later analysis assigned V and J genes by comparing TCR nucleotide sequences with IMGT/GENE-DB human TR gene sequences. A later analysis assigned CDR3 sequences and most-parsimonious VDJ recombination scenarios with the TCRdist pipeline. In a later analysis, every TCR beta chain was defined by the combination of its CDR3 amino acid sequence and its V-gene family, and reads without a unique V-gene family were dropped. In a later analysis, some 600 highly shared, low-generation-probability nucleotide sequences were removed to address suspected cross-contamination and a sequencing artifact. In a later analysis, a clonal expansion index was calculated for each public chain from normalized within-repertoire ranks of inferred template counts. In a later analysis, generation probabilities were computed using a VDJ recombination model fitted to out-of-frame rearrangements, and the results were checked against IGoR. Hypergeometric tests were used in a later analysis to score TCR-TCR, TCR-HLA and TCR-CMV co-occurrence, with a repertoire-size bias correction applied to the TCR pairs. In a later analysis, false discovery rates were estimated by permuting HLA or CMV assignments 20 times. In a later analysis, co-occurring TCRs were grouped with DBSCAN, and TCRdist sequence similarity was added when clustering was performed within HLA-allele-positive subsets. For co-occurrence clustering, repertoires with fewer than 30,000 or more than 120,000 public chains were excluded, along with a handful of repertoires with anomalous nucleotide sharing. Entries here come from immuneACCESS through TCRdb and include only in-frame sequences with V and J called. Some clones fail to appear in such tables; in the studies checked, an unresolved V gene covers under half of the shortfall, and the cause of the remainder is unknown. V, J and clone size are taken as reported in that table, and D and trimming were inferred from the DNA itself. The sample table contains tens of thousands of clones; only one count was recorded for 65% to 70% of them. The top ten clonotypes cover approximately 11% of the sample.

General conclusions and limits of the study: When HLA alleles, especially DR and DQ, strongly co-occurred, attributing TCR associations to individual alleles was difficult. The only immune exposure information available for the cohort was CMV serostatus. The sequencing pipeline was judged likely to have produced a cluster of highly shared sequence variants as a technical artifact. In vitro tests confirmed that three of the cytomegalovirus-associated TCR beta chains recognize cytomegalovirus antigens. An earlier analysis of 587 of the donors showed that most TCR beta V segments appeared in productive rearrangements either about 87% or about 30% of the time, which broadly matched IMGT annotations. In this cohort, only TCR beta chains were sequenced, and detectable features were limited by the absence of alpha or paired-chain data. The classifier was reported to diagnose cytomegalovirus status with high specificity and sensitivity in both the original cohort and the validation cohort. Most TCR sequences were seen in very few donors, while some public TCRs were found in many individuals. Compared with the approximately 700-donor mean, donors in an Asian-associated ancestry cluster had fewer N-insertions in productive TCRs, according to a later genetic analysis. Seventeen rarely observed V segments, including chromosome 9 orphons, were excluded from the earlier analysis of approximately 500 of the donors because counts were too low. A later analysis reported that several top co-occurrence clusters appeared linked to parvovirus B19, influenza, CMV and Epstein-Barr virus. A later analysis found that most CMV-associated TCR beta chains appeared HLA-restricted, with HLA associations seemingly driven largely by CMV exposure. In a later analysis, HLA-associated TCR beta chains showed more clonal expansion and lower generation probabilities than non-associated chains that were equally common. In a later analysis, TCR association rates were found to vary across HLA loci, with the most associated TCRs seen for DRB1 alleles and the fewest for HLA-C alleles. Linkage disequilibrium might explain the correlated functional status among segregating V segments, but an unknown experimental factor could not be excluded. An association between a missense DCLRE1C variant and V-gene and J-gene trimming of TCR beta chains was found in a later genetic analysis and replicated in an independent cohort. In a later analysis, 16,951 TCR beta sequences were associated with specific HLA alleles at a false discovery rate of 0.05. The study listed 150 to 200 TCR beta chains as associated with cytomegalovirus. HLA typing was unavailable for some donors at each locus, so association tests used only the typed subset. A further reported finding was that TCR beta sequences accurately predicted the HLA-A and HLA-B alleles for most subjects in the first cohort. The authors suggested that the approach could potentially be extended to other disease states and immunological phenotypes. Sequencing depth was assumed to be roughly uniform across donors in the presence/absence analyses, though that assumption may not hold. Some IMGT-functional V segments, including TRBV6-2 and TRBV6-3, could not be distinguished by the 87-base-pair reads and were therefore excluded.

Concerning this clone itself: Its binding antigen is unknown. Base qualities are not at hand, and no much larger clone is one base apart. Other DNA sequences in the sample encode the same CDR3.

In total, 666 healthy bone marrow donors made up the cohort. Cohort members were all nominally healthy when sampled, although unrecorded immune exposures were likely present. The donor tested CMV seronegative, placing the donor among the 350 or so seronegative members of the cohort. A peripheral blood sample was collected from each donor, and TCR beta sequencing was performed on peripheral blood mononuclear cells. The Qiagen DNeasy Blood Extraction Kit was used to extract genomic DNA from the blood cell samples. The specimen was PBMCs. The chain was built from TRBV7-3 and TRBJ2-7; the D gene is perhaps TRBD1, on 7 matching bases. This clonotype originated in a woman aged 25 to 39 in good health and CMV-seronegative. The DNA sequence reads TGTGCCAGCAGCAGTCAGGGGGGCGAGCAGTACTTC. Translation gives CASSSQGGEQYF.